This entry is about one TCR beta chain. In its sample, this clone was seen a few times. No antigen is known for it. No much larger clonotype is one base removed from it; base qualities were not supplied. In light of the paper, this sample's time point label describes: baseline before first vaccination. Samples from vaccinated people were obtained from the UK trials COV001 and COV002, which included a single-blind randomized controlled phase 2/3 trial of AZD1222 (ChAdOx1 nCoV-19) in healthy adults. For TCRbeta chain sequencing, PBMC samples from trial participants were taken at day 0 and at day 28 after the second dose. The data originate from a study of T cell responses to AZD1222 COVID-19 vaccine listed by TCRdb under 2021. Background on the whole study: AZD1222 recipients whose second dose came at about 4 weeks and those whose second dose came at about 12 weeks were combined into one group, since spike-specific TCR depth and breadth did not differ between the two schedules. A total of just over 230 trial participants underwent TCR sequencing, of whom about 200 received two doses of AZD1222 and 26 received two doses of the MenACWY control vaccine. Enrollment into the trials was organized by age into subgroups of 18-55, 56-69 and 70-plus years, and those subgroups contained about 160, 30 and 59 TCR-sequenced participants, respectively.

What the work shows at the level of the full study, not this receptor alone: CD4 TCRs associated with the vaccine covered the entire spike protein, and the dominant responses were in regions 160-218 and 743-854. Spike-specific TCR breadth and depth rose significantly after two AZD1222 doses compared with day 0 and with MenACWY recipients. Because no day 14 peak-response samples were available, the repertoires could be characterized only after the peak T cell response. Participants were mostly white British, with more females than males. The authors suggested clonal diversity may have been underestimated. Reportedly, almost half of the unique spike-specific TCRs recognized epitopes lying outside the regions that are mutated in the B.1.351 and B.1.1.7 variants. Only five to seven AZD1222 recipients were SARS-CoV-2 seropositive at baseline, limiting conclusions about previously exposed vaccinees. The 56-69-year group was small, and its depth increase did not reach significance, likely because of low power.

At the junction V is shortened by 5 bases and J by 0 bases, with 13 bases in between. CDR1 and CDR2 are drawn from the germline V gene: MGHDK, SYGVNS. From the cysteine through the phenylalanine, the CDR3 covers 15 amino acids. Here the CDR3 DNA is all that survives: 45 bases in frame from base 1. The CDR3 regions of human TCRbeta chains were analyzed by immunosequencing. As for the original processing: TCRs in the repertoires were compared against a reference library of SARS-CoV-2-specific TCRs that had been generated with the MIRA antigen-specificity platform. Breadth meant the fraction of unique TCRs that were SARS-CoV-2-associated, whereas depth meant the fraction of total T cells that were SARS-CoV-2-associated. Each spike-specific TCR was assigned to its reactive spike region and to a CD4 or CD8 class using the MIRA data. Log10-transformed breadth and depth values were compared by one-way ANOVA with Sidak's multiple comparisons tests. What TCRdb holds here is the immuneACCESS table cut down to in-frame rearrangements. Part of the clones is not present; checked against another copy, under half of the missing clones reflect an unresolved V gene, and the others are unexplained. The DNA gave D and trimming, while V, J and clone size come from that table. The sample records over 100,000 clones, 80% to 90% of which are singletons. The top ten clonotypes cover approximately 3.1% of the sample.

This sequence uses TRBV25-1 and TRBJ2-5, and perhaps TRBD1 as D gene, on 6 matching bases. The sample here was peripheral blood, taken on day 0 of AZD1222 vaccination. The sequence was collected from an adult in good health. The nucleotide sequence is TGTGCCAGCAGTTCCAACGACAGGTACCAAGAGACCCAGTACTTC. This is translated as CASSSNDRYQETQYF.